A selection of T cell receptor beta chains follows, all from one sample in a study of shared clonotypes between healthy human individuals. Sequencing used immunoSEQ multiplex PCR; TCRdb keeps in-frame clones, though not all of them. The sample has a few million clones; about 92% are singletons. Sequenced: naive CD4+ T cells sorted from blood. Receptors were obtained from a man aged 18 to 30 in good health. CDR3s include the opening cysteine and the closing phenylalanine or tryptophan. A D gene is named only where the DNA matches it firmly. The size field is filled for only some rows; it gives once, few, many or a size class.

TRBD2	-	TRBV18	TRBJ2-3	TGTGCCAGCTCACCACCGATGAGGGGTAGCGGGGTACTACTCAGCACAGATACGCAGTATTTT	CASSPPMRGSGVLLSTDTQYF
-	-	TRBV6-5	TRBJ2-7	TGTGCCAGCAGTTACTCCCCTACGGGAGTAGTCCACGAGCAGTACTTC	CASSYSPTGVVHEQYF
-	-	TRBV5-1	TRBJ2-3	TGCGCCAGCAGCTTGGAAAGGACGCCTATGGATACGCAGTATTTT	CASSLERTPMDTQYF
-	-	TRBV10-3	TRBJ2-1	TGTGCCATCAGTGAGTCGGTGACTTACAATGAGCAGTTCTTC	CAISESVTYNEQFF
TRBD1	-	TRBV5-1	TRBJ2-1	TGCGCCAGCAGCAAGGGACAGGGGGTCGACAATGAGCAGTTCTTC	CASSKGQGVDNEQFF
-	-	TRBV30	TRBJ1-2	TGTGCCTGGAGTGTAAGGGAGGGCTATGGCTACACCTTC	CAWSVREGYGYTF
-	-	TRBV5-1	TRBJ2-7	TGCGCCAGCAGCGGCGGGCAGGTACGACCCTACGAGCAGTACTTC	CASSGGQVRPYEQYF
TRBD2	-	TRBV10-1	TRBJ2-5	TGCGCCAGCAGTGATGGACTAGCGGGGGGTCAAGAGACCCAGTACTTC	CASSDGLAGGQETQYF
TRBD1	once	TRBV12-5	TRBJ2-7	TGTGCTAGTGGCCCTATCGGACAGGGGGGTTCCTACGAGCAGTACTTC	CASGPIGQGGSYEQYF
-	-	TRBV6-5	TRBJ2-3	TGTGCCAGCAGCCATGGAGAGAAATTAAGTGGGGCGCAGTATTTT	CASSHGEKLSGAQYF
-	-	TRBV18	TRBJ1-1	TGTGCCAGCTCACCAAGGGGTTCAGACACTGAAGCTTTCTTT	CASSPRGSDTEAFF
TRBD1	-	TRBV18	TRBJ2-5	TGTGCCAGCTCACCACAGAACAGGGGTCAAGAGACCCAGTACTTC	CASSPQNRGQETQYF
TRBD1	-	TRBV6-5	TRBJ1-5	TGTGCCAGCAGACCAACAGGGGGGAATCAGCCCCAGCATTTT	CASRPTGGNQPQHF
-	-	TRBV7-6	TRBJ2-3	TGTGCCAGCAGCTTATACATGGGGCAGGGCGGCACAGATACGCAGTATTTT	CASSLYMGQGGTDTQYF
-	-	TRBV7-2	TRBJ2-4	TGTGCCAGCAGCTTAGGCCTAAAAAACATTCAGTACTTC	CASSLGLKNIQYF
-	-	TRBV5-1	TRBJ2-3	TGCGCCAGCAGCTCCCCCGCAGATACGCAGTATTTT	CASSSPADTQYF
TRBD2	-	TRBV5-1	TRBJ2-1	TGCGCCAGCAGCCACACTGGGGGAGGGAATGAGCAGTTCTTC	CASSHTGGGNEQFF
-	-	TRBV19	TRBJ2-7	TGTGCCAGTAGTCCTCCAACTGCGGGGATTTACGAGCAGTACTTC	CASSPPTAGIYEQYF
-	-	TRBV4-1	TRBJ2-3	TGCGCCAGCAGCCGGACTGGGGTAGGAATGGATAGGCAGTATTTT	CASSRTGVGMDRQYF
-	once	TRBV14	TRBJ2-5	TGTGCCAGCAGCCAAATGTGGACCCAGTACTTC	CASSQMWTQYF
TRBD1	-	TRBV6-5	TRBJ1-2	TGTGCCAGCAGTTCCCCCGGGACAGGGGGTGGCTACACCTTC	CASSSPGTGGGYTF
TRBD2	-	TRBV9	TRBJ2-1	TGTGCCAGCAGCGTAGACCCCCGCGGGAGCTCCTACAATGAGCAGTTCTTC	CASSVDPRGSSYNEQFF
-	once	TRBV19	TRBJ2-7	TGTGCCAGTAGTATGGCCTACGCGGAGCAGTACTTC	CASSMAYAEQYF
-	-	TRBV19	TRBJ2-3	TGTGCCAGTAGAACACCTAGCACAGATACGCAGTATTTT	CASRTPSTDTQYF
TRBD1	-	TRBV5-6	TRBJ2-7	TGTGCCAGCAGCACCCTCGGACAGGGCTACGAGCAGTACTTC	CASSTLGQGYEQYF
-	-	TRBV7-2	TRBJ2-3	TGTGCCAGCAGCTTACGAGGCAGATTCACAGATACGCAGTATTTT	CASSLRGRFTDTQYF
-	-	TRBV6-5	TRBJ2-7	TGTGCCAGCATAGGGGCCAAAGAAGGCGAGCAGTACTTC	CASIGAKEGEQYF
-	-	TRBV5-4	TRBJ2-5	TGTGCCAGCAGCTTGGACAGGGTGCGCCAAGAGACCCAGTACTTC	CASSLDRVRQETQYF
-	-	TRBV18	TRBJ2-1	TGTGCCAGCTCAGGGGTAAAGGAGCAGTTCTTC	CASSGVKEQFF
TRBD2	-	TRBV9	TRBJ2-7	TGTGCCAGCAGCGTAGATGCGGGAGACTTCACATACGAGCAGTACTTC	CASSVDAGDFTYEQYF
-	-	TRBV5-5	TRBJ1-6	TGTGCCAGCAGCTTATCCGCGTTCTCCTATAATTCACCCCTCCACTTT	CASSLSAFSYNSPLHF
-	-	TRBV6-5	TRBJ2-6	TGTGCCAGCAGCCTAACAGGGACTGGGGCCAACGTCCTGACTTTC	CASSLTGTGANVLTF
TRBD1	-	TRBV6-1	TRBJ1-1	TGTGCCAGCAGAGAAGTCCCGGGACAGGGAATGAACACTGAAGCTTTCTTT	CASREVPGQGMNTEAFF